These 17 T cell receptor beta chains originate from one sample sequenced in a study of blood T cell repertoires in COVID-19. Assay: immunoSEQ multiplex PCR; the TCRdb copy retains only in-frame clones and omits some. This table holds 120,000 to 150,000 clones, approximately 80% found once. Material for sequencing was PBMCs or T cells enriched from blood (not recorded which). The receptors originated from a woman younger than 35 who had been exposed to COVID-19.

V is TRBV20-1 and J is TRBJ2-7; TRBD2 is a possible D gene (5 bases). The V end lost 5 bases, the J end lost 10 bases, and 12 bases lay between the germline ends. CDR3 length: 10 residues. From germline, CDR1 is DFQATT and CDR2 SNEGSKA (reference sequence). In DNA form, the CDR3 reads TGCAGTGCTCCGGACTGGGGACAGTACTTC. It is translated as CSAPDWGQYF.

V gene TRBV4-1 combines with J gene TRBJ1-2; a possible D gene is TRBD1 (5 bases). The germline V gene has CDR1 MGHRA and CDR2 YSYEKL. V was cut by 1 base and J by 4 bases, with 10 bases left in between. The CDR3 length is 14 residues. Here the CDR3 DNA reads TGCGCCAGCAGCCAAGGCGGGGCCCCCTATGGCTACACCTTC. This translates into CASSQGGAPYGYTF.

V gene TRBV19 combines with J gene TRBJ1-3; D unclear. The germline CDR1 and CDR2 sequences are LNHDA and SQIVND (reference sequence). Trimming removed 7 bases from V and 0 bases from J, with 7 bases in between. The CDR3 covers 13 residues. CDR3 region: CASNNLSGNTIYF. The CDR3 DNA reads TGTGCCAGTAATAATCTCTCTGGAAACACCATATATTTT.

The V and J genes are TRBV28 and TRBJ1-2, with TRBD1 matching 7 bases. The CDR3 has 13 residues. The V gene end was trimmed by 5 bases and the J gene end by 7 bases; junction bases not matched to a gene: 7. Germline values: CDR1 MDHEN, CDR2 SYDVKM. The CDR3 DNA reads as TGTGCCAGCAGTCAAGGGGGCGTAGGTGGCTACACCTTC. It encodes CASSQGGVGGYTF.

The rearrangement uses TRBV28 and TRBJ2-7; TRBD1 aligns across 7 bases. The V gene end was trimmed by 4 bases and the J gene end by 7 bases; junction bases not matched to a gene: 4. Per germline, CDR1 MDHEN and CDR2 SYDVKM. CDR3 length: 12 residues. In DNA form, the CDR3 reads TGTGCCAGCAGTTGGGGACAGTATGAGCAGTACTTC. Translated: CASSWGQYEQYF. Full variable domain (rest looked up from reference TRBV28 and TRBJ2-7): DVKVTQSSRYLVKRTGEKVFLECVQDMDHENMFWYRQDPGLGLRLIYFSYDVKMKEKGDIPEGYSVSREKKERFSLILESASTNQTSMYLCASSWGQYEQYFGPGTRLTVT.

This clone is a singleton in its sample. This chain connects TRBV3-1 (or the pseudogene TRBV3-2) to TRBJ1-1, with unresolved D. V shed 4 bases and J shed 4 bases, with 16 bases lying between them. The CDR3 is 15 amino acids. The germline gives CDR1 LGHDT, CDR2 YNNKEL (reference sequence). The CDR3 region has the DNA TGTGCCAGCAGCCCGCGGTATCCCATTCGCACTGAAGCTTTCTTT. It translates to CASSPRYPIRTEAFF.

This clone has a single count. The chain links TRBV9 to TRBJ2-6; the match to TRBD1 covers 9 bases. The CDR3 is 18 amino acids. The J segment lost 3 bases and the V segment lost 0 bases, leaving 7 bases of the junction unmatched. The germline CDR1 and CDR2 sequences are SGDLS and YYNGEE. This CDR3 is CASSVALGQGYGANVLTF. The CDR3 DNA is TGTGCCAGCAGCGTAGCTTTGGGACAGGGTTATGGGGCCAACGTCCTGACTTTC.

The rearrangement uses TRBV21-1 and TRBJ1-2; the table calls TRBD1, which could not be checked here. TRBV21-1 is a pseudogene. The CDR3 has 15 residues. The CDR3, as DNA: TGTGCCAGCAGCAAACACCGAACAGGCCCGGGTGGCTACACCTTC. Its protein is CASSKHRTGPGGYTF.

The chain couples TRBV29-1 to TRBJ2-1; TRBD2 is a possible D gene (5 bases). Trimming stripped 4 bases from V and 0 bases from J, with 13 bases between. The CDR3 contains 15 residues. Germline CDR1 SQVTM, CDR2 ANQGSEA. Here the CDR3 reads CSVGIRETSYNEQFF. CDR3 DNA: TGCAGCGTTGGTATCCGGGAAACCTCCTACAATGAGCAGTTCTTC.

The CDR3 region is CASSTPGTSGTYEQYF. The DNA of the CDR3 is TGTGCCAGTAGTACCCCCGGGACTAGCGGGACCTACGAGCAGTACTTC. The chain is built from TRBV19 and TRBJ2-7; the match to TRBD2 covers 13 bases. The CDR3 is made up of 16 amino acids. Germline lookup yields CDR1 LNHDA and CDR2 SQIVND (reference sequence). With 4 bases clipped from V and 2 bases from J, the junction kept 5 bases outside the gene matches. The full variable domain, rest sourced from reference TRBV19 and TRBJ2-7, is DGGITQSPKYLFRKEGQNVTLSCEQNLNHDAMYWYRQDPGQGLRLIYYSQIVNDFQKGDIAEGYSVSREKKESFPLTVTSAQKNPTAFYLCASSTPGTSGTYEQYFGPGTRLTVT.

V is TRBV6-2 or TRBV6-3 and J is TRBJ1-2; 8 bases agree with TRBD1. CDR1 and CDR2 from the germline V gene are MNHEY and SVGEGT. The CDR3 loop spans 15 amino acids. V dropped 0 bases and J dropped 6; count of bases not matched to a gene: 6. The CDR3 here is CASSYSNRGFDGYTF. As DNA, the CDR3 is TGTGCCAGCAGTTACTCGAACAGGGGGTTTGATGGCTACACCTTC.

This rearrangement joins TRBV19 to TRBJ2-3, with D tentatively TRBD1 (6 bases). With 5 bases removed from V and 1 base from J, the gap between germline ends came to 13 bases. The CDR3 runs to 15 residues. CDR1 is LNHDA, CDR2 SQIVND, per germline (reference sequence). CDR3: CASSFRTAGTDTQYF. The CDR3 region has the DNA TGTGCCAGTAGTTTTAGGACAGCTGGCACAGATACGCAGTATTTT.

This clone was seen just once. The chain couples TRBV6-5 to TRBJ2-5, with 11 bases that match TRBD2. V was clipped by 2 bases and J by 4 bases; unmatched bases: 3. The germline V gene encodes CDR1 MNHEY and CDR2 SVGAGI. CDR3 length: 15 residues. CDR3 DNA sequence: TGTGCCAGCAGTTACGCCCTAGCGGGAGGAGAGACCCAGTACTTC. Encoded protein: CASSYALAGGETQYF.

The rearrangement uses TRBV19 and TRBJ1-1; 7 nucleotides line up with TRBD1. Losses at the gene ends were 4 bases for V and 1 base for J; bases not matched to a gene: 3. This CDR3 is 14 amino acids long. CDR1 is LNHDA, CDR2 SQIVND, per germline (reference sequence). CDR3 DNA sequence: TGTGCCAGTAGTAACAGGGGTGGGAACACTGAAGCTTTCTTT. Its translation is CASSNRGGNTEAFF.

The genes are TRBV5-1 and TRBJ2-1; TRBD2 agrees at 7 bases. CDR3 length: 15 residues. Germline values: CDR1 SGHRS, CDR2 YFSETQ. The junction had 4 bases not matched to a gene; V was cut back by 2 bases and J by 2 bases. CDR3 protein: CASSLGLDPYNEQFF. CDR3 nucleotides: TGCGCCAGCAGCTTAGGACTAGACCCCTACAATGAGCAGTTCTTC.

This CDR3 is CAWSAGQGLTRNQPQHF. CDR3 DNA sequence: TGTGCCTGGAGTGCGGGACAGGGCTTAACACGCAATCAGCCCCAGCATTTT. The chain links TRBV30 to TRBJ1-5; 9 bases agree with TRBD1. Looked up from germline, CDR1 is GTSNPN and CDR2 is SVGIG (reference sequence). The trim removed 1 base at V and 2 bases at J, leaving 9 bases unmatched. The CDR3 runs 17 residues. The full variable domain, in which reference TRBV30 and TRBJ1-5 provide the parts outside the CDR3, is SQTIHQWPATLVQPVGSPLSLECTVEGTSNPNLYWYRQAAGRGLQLLFYSVGIGQISSEVPQNLSASRPQDRQFILSSKKLLLSDSGFYLCAWSAGQGLTRNQPQHFGDGTRLSIL.

The rearrangement uses TRBV9 and TRBJ2-7; TRBD2 matches at 8 bases. Germline V gives CDR1 SGDLS, CDR2 YYNGEE. Unmatched junction bases numbered 8, after V lost 4 bases and J lost 2 bases. The length of the CDR3 is 15 residues. The CDR3 reads CASSPSSGNPYEQYF. DNA of the CDR3: TGTGCCAGCAGCCCCAGTAGCGGGAACCCCTACGAGCAGTACTTC.